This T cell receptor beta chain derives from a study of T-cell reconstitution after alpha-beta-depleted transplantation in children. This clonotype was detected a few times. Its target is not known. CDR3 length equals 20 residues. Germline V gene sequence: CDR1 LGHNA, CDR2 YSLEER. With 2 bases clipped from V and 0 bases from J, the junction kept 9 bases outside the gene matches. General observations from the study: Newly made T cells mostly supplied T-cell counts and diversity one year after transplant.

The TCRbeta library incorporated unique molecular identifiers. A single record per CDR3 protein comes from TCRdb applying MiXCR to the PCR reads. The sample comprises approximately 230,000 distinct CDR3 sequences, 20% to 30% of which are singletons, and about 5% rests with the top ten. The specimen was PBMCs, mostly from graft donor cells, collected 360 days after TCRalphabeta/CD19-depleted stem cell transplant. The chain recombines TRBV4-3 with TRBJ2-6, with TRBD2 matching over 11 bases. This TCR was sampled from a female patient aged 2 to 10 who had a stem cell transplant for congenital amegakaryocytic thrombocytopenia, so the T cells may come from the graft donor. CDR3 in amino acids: CASSQQRGTSGYSGANVLTF. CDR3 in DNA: TGCGCCAGCAGCCAACAGAGGGGGACTAGCGGTTACTCTGGGGCCAACGTCCTGACTTTC.